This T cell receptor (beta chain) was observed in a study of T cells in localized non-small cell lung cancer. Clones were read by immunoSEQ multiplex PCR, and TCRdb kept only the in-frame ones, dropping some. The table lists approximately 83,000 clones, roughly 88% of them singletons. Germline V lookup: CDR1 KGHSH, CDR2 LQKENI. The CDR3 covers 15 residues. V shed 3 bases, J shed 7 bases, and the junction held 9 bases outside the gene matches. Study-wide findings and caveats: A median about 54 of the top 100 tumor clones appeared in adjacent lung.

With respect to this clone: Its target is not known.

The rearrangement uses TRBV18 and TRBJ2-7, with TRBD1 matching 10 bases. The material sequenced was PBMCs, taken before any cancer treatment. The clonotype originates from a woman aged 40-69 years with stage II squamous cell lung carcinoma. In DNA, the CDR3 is TGTGCCAGCTCACCGCGACAGGGGGCTCGATCGGAGCAGTACTTC. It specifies CASSPRQGARSEQYF. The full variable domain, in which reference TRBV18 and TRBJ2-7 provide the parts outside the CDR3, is NAGVMQNPRHLVRRRGQEARLRCSPMKGHSHVYWYRQLPEEGLKFMVYLQKENIIDESGMPKERFSAEFPKEGPSILRIQQVVRGDSAAYFCASSPRQGARSEQYFGPGTRLTVT.